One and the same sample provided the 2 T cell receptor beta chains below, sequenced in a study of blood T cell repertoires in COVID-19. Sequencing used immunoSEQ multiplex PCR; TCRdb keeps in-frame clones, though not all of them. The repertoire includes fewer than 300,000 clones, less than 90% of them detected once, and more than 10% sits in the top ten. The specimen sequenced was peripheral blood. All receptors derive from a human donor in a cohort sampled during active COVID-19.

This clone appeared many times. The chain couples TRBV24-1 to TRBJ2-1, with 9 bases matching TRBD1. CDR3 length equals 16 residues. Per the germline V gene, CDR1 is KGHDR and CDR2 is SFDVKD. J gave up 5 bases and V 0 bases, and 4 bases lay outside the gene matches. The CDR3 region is CATSDLKTGGHNEQFF. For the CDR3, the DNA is TGTGCCACCAGTGATTTGAAGACAGGGGGGCACAATGAGCAGTTCTTC.

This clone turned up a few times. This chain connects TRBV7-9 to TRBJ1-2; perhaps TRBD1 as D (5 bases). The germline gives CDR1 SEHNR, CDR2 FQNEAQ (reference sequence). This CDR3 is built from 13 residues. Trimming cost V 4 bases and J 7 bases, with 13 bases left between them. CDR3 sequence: CASSSPPDSGYTF. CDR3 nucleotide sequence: TGTGCCAGCAGCTCACCACCCGACAGTGGCTACACCTTC.